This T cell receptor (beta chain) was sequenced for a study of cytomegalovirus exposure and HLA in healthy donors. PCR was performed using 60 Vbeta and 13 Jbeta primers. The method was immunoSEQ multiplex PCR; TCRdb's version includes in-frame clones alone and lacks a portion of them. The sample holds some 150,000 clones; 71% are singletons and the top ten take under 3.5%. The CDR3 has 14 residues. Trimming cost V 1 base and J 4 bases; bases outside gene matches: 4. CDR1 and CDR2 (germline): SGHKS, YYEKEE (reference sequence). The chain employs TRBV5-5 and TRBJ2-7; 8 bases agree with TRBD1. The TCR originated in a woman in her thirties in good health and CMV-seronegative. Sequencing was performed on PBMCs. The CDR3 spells CASSLRQGRYEQYF. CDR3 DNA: TGTGCCAGCAGCTTGCGACAGGGGCGGTACGAGCAGTACTTC.